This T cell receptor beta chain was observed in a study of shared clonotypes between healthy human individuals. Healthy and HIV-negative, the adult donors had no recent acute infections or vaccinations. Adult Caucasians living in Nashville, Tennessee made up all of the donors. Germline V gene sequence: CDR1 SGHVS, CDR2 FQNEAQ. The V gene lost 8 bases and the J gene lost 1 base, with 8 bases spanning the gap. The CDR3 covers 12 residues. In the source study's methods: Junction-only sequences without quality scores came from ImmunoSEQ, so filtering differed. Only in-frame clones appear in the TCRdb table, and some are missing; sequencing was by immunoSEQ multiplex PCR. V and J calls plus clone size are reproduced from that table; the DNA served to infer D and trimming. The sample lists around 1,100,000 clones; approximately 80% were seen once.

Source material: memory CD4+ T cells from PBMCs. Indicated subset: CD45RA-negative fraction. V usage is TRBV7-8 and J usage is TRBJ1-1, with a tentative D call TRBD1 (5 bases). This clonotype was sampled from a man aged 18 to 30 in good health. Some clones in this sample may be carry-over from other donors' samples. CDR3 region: CASRQSNTEAFF. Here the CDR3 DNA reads TGTGCCAGCCGACAGTCGAACACTGAAGCTTTCTTT.